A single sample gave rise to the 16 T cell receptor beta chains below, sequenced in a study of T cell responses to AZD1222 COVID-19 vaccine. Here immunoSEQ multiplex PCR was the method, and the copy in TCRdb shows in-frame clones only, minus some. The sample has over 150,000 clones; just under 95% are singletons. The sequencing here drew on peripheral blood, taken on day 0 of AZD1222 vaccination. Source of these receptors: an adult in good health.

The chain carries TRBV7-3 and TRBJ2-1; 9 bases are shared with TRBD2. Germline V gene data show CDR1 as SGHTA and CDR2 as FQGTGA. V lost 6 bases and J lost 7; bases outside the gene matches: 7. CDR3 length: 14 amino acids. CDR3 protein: CASSPAGGPNEQFF. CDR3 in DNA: TGTGCCAGCAGTCCCGCGGGGGGGCCGAATGAGCAGTTCTTC.

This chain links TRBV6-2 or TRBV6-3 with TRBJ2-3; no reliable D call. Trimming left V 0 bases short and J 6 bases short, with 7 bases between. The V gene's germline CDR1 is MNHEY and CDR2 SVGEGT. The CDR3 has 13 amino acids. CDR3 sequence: CASSYSWADTQYF. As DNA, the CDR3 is TGTGCCAGCAGTTACTCGTGGGCGGATACGCAGTATTTT.

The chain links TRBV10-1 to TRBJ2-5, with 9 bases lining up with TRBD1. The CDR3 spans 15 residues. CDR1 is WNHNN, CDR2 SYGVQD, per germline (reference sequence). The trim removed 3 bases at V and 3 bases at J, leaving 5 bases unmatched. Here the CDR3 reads CASSDPRTGEETQYF. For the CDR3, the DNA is TGCGCCAGCAGTGATCCCCGGACAGGGGAAGAGACCCAGTACTTC.

The CDR3 loop is CANLSFNSTDTQYF. CDR3 DNA sequence: TGTGCTAATTTGAGTTTTAACTCCACAGATACGCAGTATTTT. The rearrangement links TRBV7-7 to TRBJ2-3; D not certain. The CDR3 covers 14 residues. Looked up from germline, CDR1 is SSHAT and CDR2 is FNYEAQ (reference sequence).

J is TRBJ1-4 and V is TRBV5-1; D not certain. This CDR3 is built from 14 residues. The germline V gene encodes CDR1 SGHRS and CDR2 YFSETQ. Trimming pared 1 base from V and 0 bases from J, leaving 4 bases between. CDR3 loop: CASSLTTTNEKLFF. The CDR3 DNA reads TGCGCCAGCAGCTTGACTACAACTAATGAAAAACTGTTTTTT.

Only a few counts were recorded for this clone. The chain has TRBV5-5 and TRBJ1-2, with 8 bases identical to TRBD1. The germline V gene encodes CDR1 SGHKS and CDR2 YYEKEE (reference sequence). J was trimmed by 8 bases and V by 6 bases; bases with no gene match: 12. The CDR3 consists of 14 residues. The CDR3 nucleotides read TGTGCCAGCAACCCCCTGACAGGGGCCGGCGGCTACACCTTC. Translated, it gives CASNPLTGAGGYTF.

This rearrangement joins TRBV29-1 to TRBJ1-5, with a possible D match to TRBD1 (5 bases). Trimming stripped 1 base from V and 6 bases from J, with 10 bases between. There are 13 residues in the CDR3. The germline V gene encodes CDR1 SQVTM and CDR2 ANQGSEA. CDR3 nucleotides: TGCAGCGTTGAAGTATTGGGGGGTCAGCCCCAGCATTTT. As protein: CSVEVLGGQPQHF.

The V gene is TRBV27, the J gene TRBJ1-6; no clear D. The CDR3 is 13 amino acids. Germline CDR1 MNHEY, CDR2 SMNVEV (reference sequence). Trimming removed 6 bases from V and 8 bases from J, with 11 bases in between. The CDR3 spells CASRDSGYSPLHF. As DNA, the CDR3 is TGTGCCAGCAGGGACTCAGGATATTCACCCCTCCACTTT.

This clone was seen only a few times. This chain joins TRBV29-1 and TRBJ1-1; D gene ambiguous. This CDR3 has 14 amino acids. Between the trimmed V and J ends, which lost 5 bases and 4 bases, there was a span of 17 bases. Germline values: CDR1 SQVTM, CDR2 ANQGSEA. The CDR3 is CSVTPLYGSTEAFF. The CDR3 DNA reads TGCAGCGTTACCCCGCTTTACGGGTCCACTGAAGCTTTCTTT.

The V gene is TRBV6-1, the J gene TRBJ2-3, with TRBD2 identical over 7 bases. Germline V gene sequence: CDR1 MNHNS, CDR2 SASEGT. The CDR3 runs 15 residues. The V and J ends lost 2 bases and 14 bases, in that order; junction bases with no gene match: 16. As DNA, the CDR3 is TGTGCCAGCAGTGAACGGGGAGGGAGTCACCTGGGCCGGTATTTT. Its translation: CASSERGGSHLGRYF.

CDR3 loop: CASGQGSYEQYF. In nucleotides, the CDR3 is TGTGCCAGTGGACAGGGATCCTACGAGCAGTACTTC. The genes are TRBV19 and TRBJ2-7, with 8 bases aligning to TRBD1. The CDR3 extends over 12 amino acids. Germline V gene sequence: CDR1 LNHDA, CDR2 SQIVND (reference sequence). V was pared by 8 bases and J by 1 base, with 1 base of the junction left unmatched.

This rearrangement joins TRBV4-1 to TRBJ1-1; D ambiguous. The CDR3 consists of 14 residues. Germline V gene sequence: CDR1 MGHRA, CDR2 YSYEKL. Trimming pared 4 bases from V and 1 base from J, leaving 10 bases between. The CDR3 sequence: CASSRSSANTEAFF. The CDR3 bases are TGCGCCAGCAGCCGGTCGTCTGCGAACACTGAAGCTTTCTTT.

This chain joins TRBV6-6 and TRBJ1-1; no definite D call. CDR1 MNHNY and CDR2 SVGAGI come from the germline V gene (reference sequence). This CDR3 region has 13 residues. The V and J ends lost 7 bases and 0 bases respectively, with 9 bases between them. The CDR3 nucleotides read TGTGCCAGCATGAGGGCCATGAACACTGAAGCTTTCTTT. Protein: CASMRAMNTEAFF.

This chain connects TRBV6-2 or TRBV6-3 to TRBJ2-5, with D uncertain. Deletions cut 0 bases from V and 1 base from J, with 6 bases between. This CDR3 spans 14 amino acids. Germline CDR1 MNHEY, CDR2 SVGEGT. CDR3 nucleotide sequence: TGTGCCAGCAGTTACTCGGTCGGCCAAGAGACCCAGTACTTC. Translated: CASSYSVGQETQYF.

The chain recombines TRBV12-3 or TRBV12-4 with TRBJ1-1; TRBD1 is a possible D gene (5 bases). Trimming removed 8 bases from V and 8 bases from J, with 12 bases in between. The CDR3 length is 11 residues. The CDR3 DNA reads TGTGCCAGCCGCTTACAGGCAGAAGCTTTCTTT. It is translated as CASRLQAEAFF.

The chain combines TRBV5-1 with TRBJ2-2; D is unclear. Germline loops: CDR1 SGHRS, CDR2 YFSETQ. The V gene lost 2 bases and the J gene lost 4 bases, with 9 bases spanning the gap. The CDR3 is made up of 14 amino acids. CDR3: CASSLVRSTGELFF. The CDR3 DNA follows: TGCGCCAGCAGCTTAGTCCGGTCCACCGGGGAGCTGTTTTTT. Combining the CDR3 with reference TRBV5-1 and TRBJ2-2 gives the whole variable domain KAGVTQTPRYLIKTRGQQVTLSCSPISGHRSVSWYQQTPGQGLQFLFEYFSETQRNKGNFPGRFSGRQFSNSRSEMNVSTLELGDSALYLCASSLVRSTGELFFGEGSRLTVL.